These 20 T cell receptor beta chains were all obtained from the same sample, sequenced in a study of T cells in women clearing cervical HPV infection. Assay used: immunoSEQ multiplex PCR; TCRdb lists only in-frame clones, some missing. The record lists tens of thousands of clones, of which the ten most abundant hold 0.8% to 1%. Sequencing was done on a sample of blood buffy coat. Receptors were obtained from a woman between 18 and 70 years old with a cervical HPV16 infection that either progressed to CIN3+ or cleared (not recorded which).

On this clone: The CDR3 end falls 3 residues outside the read, so it is completed with the germline J gene. The chain links TRBV5-1 to TRBJ2-2; D perhaps matches TRBD2 (6 bases). The CDR3 contains 17 residues. CDR1 and CDR2 from the germline V gene are SGHRS and YFSETQ. The V and J ends lost 4 bases and 1 base respectively, with 17 bases between them. The CDR3 sequence: CASSRRFGGVNTGELFF. The part of the CDR3 DNA that was read is TGCGCCAGCAGCCGGCGTTTTGGCGGGGTGAACACCGGGGAG.

To note about this clone: Coverage ceases 3 residues before the CDR3 finishes, and the germline J gene fills in the end. This chain links TRBV18 with TRBJ1-2, with D unresolved. CDR3 size: 12 residues. CDR1 is KGHSH and CDR2 is LQKENI in the germline V gene. The chain's CDR3 is CASSPNSYDYTF. The part of the CDR3 DNA that was read is TGTGCCAGCTCACCGAATTCCTACGAC.

To note about this clone: The read gets to within 3 residues of the CDR3 end, and the germline J gene fills in the rest. This specimen includes other DNA sequences encoding the same CDR3. The rearrangement uses TRBV29-1 and TRBJ1-6, with D unresolved. This CDR3 region has 12 residues. Germline CDR1 is SQVTM and CDR2 is ANQGSEA. The ends were cut back, 4 bases at V and 7 bases at J, with 8 bases in the middle. CDR3 residues: CSVGERNSPLHF. Incomplete CDR3 DNA: TGCAGCGTTGGAGAAAGGAATTCACCC.

The CDR3: CAISEGQVERAETQYF. The DNA read from the CDR3 is TGTGCCATCAGTGAAGGACAGGTGGAGAGGGCAGAGACC. The chain joins TRBV10-3 to TRBJ2-5, with 7 bases aligning to TRBD1. The sequenced fragment ends 3 residues before the CDR3 boundary, so the rest is inferred from the germline J gene. Germline CDR1 reads ENHRY; CDR2 reads SYGVKD. The CDR3 runs to 16 residues. Unmatched junction bases numbered 11, after V lost 3 bases and J lost 4 bases.

Comments on this clone: The read gets to within 3 residues of the CDR3 end, and the germline J gene fills in the rest. The rearrangement joins TRBV5-1 to TRBJ2-7; D not resolved. V was trimmed by 4 bases and J by 0 bases, leaving 11 bases between them. In germline, CDR1 is SGHRS, CDR2 YFSETQ. The CDR3 consists of 14 residues. Partial CDR3 DNA: TGCGCCAGCAGCCTTTCGGTCCCCTCCTACGAG. Protein: CASSLSVPSYE. The CDR3 reads in full as CASSLSVPSYEQYF.

Details on this clone: The read falls 3 residues short of the CDR3 end, and the missing part is taken from the germline J gene. The rearrangement links TRBV5-4 to TRBJ2-7; a possible D gene is TRBD1 (6 bases). CDR1 and CDR2 from the germline V gene are SGHNT and YYREEE (reference sequence). Between the trimmed V and J ends, which lost 4 bases and 3 bases, there was a span of 14 bases. This CDR3 has 14 amino acids. Partial CDR3 DNA: TGTGCCAGCAGCGTAGGACAGCAGATCTACGAG. It yields the protein CASSVGQQIYE. The entire CDR3 reads CASSVGQQIYEQYF.

Concerning this clone: The read terminates 3 residues ahead of where the CDR3 ends, so the germline J gene completes it. The J gene is TRBJ2-2, the V gene TRBV5-4; 8 bases map to TRBD1. This CDR3 spans 15 amino acids. CDR1 is SGHNT, CDR2 YYREEE, per germline (reference sequence). The J segment lost 1 base and the V segment lost 4 bases, leaving 3 bases of the junction unmatched. CDR3 sequence: CASSRTGRNTGELFF. CDR3 bases read: TGTGCCAGCAGCAGGACAGGGAGGAACACCGGGGAG.

As regards this clone: The read falls 3 residues short of the CDR3 end, and the missing part is taken from the germline J gene. This chain connects TRBV12-3 or TRBV12-4 to TRBJ1-6; 7 positions agree with TRBD1. This CDR3 is 15 amino acids long. Trimming took 5 bases from V and 7 from J; bases not matched to a gene: 8. The covered CDR3 bases are TGTGCCAGCAGTCCCTCACAGGGGCCAAATTCACCC. Its translation is CASSPSQGPNSP. The whole CDR3 region reads CASSPSQGPNSPLHF.

As for this clone: The read ends 3 residues before the CDR3 terminus; that terminus is restored from the germline J gene. This chain joins TRBV28 and TRBJ1-2; D gene ambiguous. The CDR3 loop spans 14 amino acids. V was trimmed by 6 bases and J by 7 bases, leaving 18 bases between them. Germline CDR1 is MDHEN and CDR2 is SYDVKM. Partial CDR3 DNA: TGTGCCAGCAGAACCCCCCAAGGGTACGGTGGC. Amino acid sequence: CASRTPQGYGG. The entire CDR3 is CASRTPQGYGGYTF.

In regard to this clone: The read stops 3 residues short of the end of the CDR3; the missing end is completed from the germline J gene. The chain couples TRBV2 to TRBJ1-2; 8 bases align to TRBD1. The CDR3 runs 15 residues. Germline lookup yields CDR1 SNHLY and CDR2 FYNNEI. The CDR3 loop reads CASRETGAVSNDYTF. The CDR3 DNA, read in part, is TGTGCCAGCAGAGAGACAGGGGCAGTGAGCAATGAC.

To note about this clone: The read halts 3 residues ahead of the CDR3 end, with the missing end drawn from the germline J gene. The chain has TRBV7-8 and TRBJ2-7; D is possibly TRBD2 (5 bases). This CDR3 region has 15 residues. V dropped 1 base and J dropped 1 base, with 11 bases sitting between them. The V gene's germline CDR1 is SGHVS and CDR2 FQNEAQ. The CDR3 DNA, read in part, is TGTGCCAGCAGCTTAGTCGTTTCGGGGTCCTACGAG. This sequence encodes CASSLVVSGSYE. The CDR3, in full, reads CASSLVVSGSYEQYF.

As regards this clone: The observed sequence ends 3 residues before the CDR3 terminus, with the missing tail filled in from the germline J gene. The chain carries TRBV19 and TRBJ1-1; D call uncertain. Trimming pared 9 bases from V and 2 bases from J, leaving 16 bases between. This CDR3 has 14 amino acids. The germline CDR1 and CDR2 sequences are LNHDA and SQIVND (reference sequence). The sequenced CDR3 bases are TGTGCCAGCCCATGGGTCAGGCTAAACACTGAA. Translated: CASPWVRLNTE. The CDR3 in its entirety is CASPWVRLNTEAFF. Based on the CDR3 plus reference TRBV19 and TRBJ1-1, the full variable domain is DGGITQSPKYLFRKEGQNVTLSCEQNLNHDAMYWYRQDPGQGLRLIYYSQIVNDFQKGDIAEGYSVSREKKESFPLTVTSAQKNPTAFYLCASPWVRLNTEAFFGQGTRLTVV.

Comment on this clone: The CDR3 end falls 3 residues outside the read, so it is completed with the germline J gene. This chain connects TRBV7-3 to TRBJ2-3, with D perhaps matching TRBD2 (7 bases). Germline values: CDR1 SGHTA, CDR2 FQGTGA. CDR3 size: 16 residues. V was pared by 4 bases and J by 0 bases, with 14 bases between. CDR3 loop: CASSSKGGHSTDTQYF. Partial CDR3 DNA: TGTGCCAGCAGCTCCAAGGGGGGGCACAGCACAGATACG.

With regard to this clone: Read data end 3 residues before the CDR3 end; the end is taken from the germline J gene. The J gene is TRBJ2-3, the V gene TRBV29-1; 10 bases fit TRBD2. V dropped 3 bases and J dropped 2; count of bases not matched to a gene: 8. Germline V gives CDR1 SQVTM, CDR2 ANQGSEA. The CDR3 loop spans 16 amino acids. CDR3 in amino acids: CSVDRLAGDLTDTQYF. CDR3 DNA (partial): TGCAGCGTTGATCGTCTAGCGGGGGATCTCACAGATACG.

About this clone: From the germline J gene comes the end of the CDR3, since the read stops 3 residues before it. V is TRBV5-1 and J is TRBJ2-5; tentative D call: TRBD2 (6 bases). The CDR3 runs to 13 residues. Germline CDR1 reads SGHRS; CDR2 reads YFSETQ. The germline V and J ends were trimmed by 4 bases and 4 bases, with 11 bases remaining between them. The covered CDR3 bases are TGCGCCAGCAGCACCACGGGACTAGAGACC. Translated, it gives CASSTTGLET. The CDR3 reads in full as CASSTTGLETQYF.

CDR3 in amino acids: CSVERDSTDTYTF. The covered CDR3 bases are TGCAGCGTTGAACGGGACAGCACAGATACC. This chain uses TRBV29-1 with TRBJ1-2; 7 bases align to TRBD1. The read is 3 residues too short to cover the CDR3 end, so that end is filled in from the germline J gene. The CDR3 extends over 13 amino acids. Germline-derived CDR1 and CDR2 are SQVTM and ANQGSEA.

In regard to this clone: Sequencing ends 3 residues short of the CDR3 end; the germline J gene provides the rest. J is TRBJ2-3 and V is TRBV6-1; TRBD2 aligns across 9 bases. The germline V gene has CDR1 MNHNS and CDR2 SASEGT. The junction had 2 bases not matched to a gene; V was cut back by 1 base and J by 3 bases. This CDR3 comprises 15 residues. Here the CDR3 reads CASSEGSGGTDTQYF. The DNA read from the CDR3 is TGTGCCAGCAGTGAAGGGAGCGGGGGGACAGATACG.

Concerning this clone: The observed sequence ends 3 residues before the CDR3 terminus, with the missing tail filled in from the germline J gene. The chain employs TRBV7-2 and TRBJ2-1, with D perhaps TRBD2 (7 bases). Trimming took off 5 bases at V and 6 bases at J, with 14 bases between the two ends. Germline V CDR1 and CDR2: SGHTA, FQGNSA. CDR3 length: 14 amino acids. Partial CDR3 DNA: TGTGCCAGCAGCGGGGGGGGCATCGTCAATGAG. This sequence encodes CASSGGGIVNE. The full-length CDR3 reads as CASSGGGIVNEQFF.

On this clone: The observed sequence ends 3 residues before the CDR3 terminus, with the missing tail filled in from the germline J gene. The chain uses TRBV12-3 or TRBV12-4 and TRBJ2-1; possibly TRBD1 for D (6 bases). The length of the CDR3 is 18 residues. V was cut by 2 bases and J by 0 bases, with 17 bases left in between. The CDR3 DNA, read in part, is TGTGCCAGCAGTTTACAGGGGTTGCGATTGGGCTCCTACAATGAG. This encodes CASSLQGLRLGSYNE. The whole CDR3 sequence is CASSLQGLRLGSYNEQFF.

A word on this clone: The read comes to an end 3 residues before the CDR3 does, leaving the germline J gene to fill in the end. J is TRBJ1-5 and V is TRBV6-1, with 10 bases matching TRBD1. The trim removed 3 bases at V and 6 bases at J, leaving 5 bases unmatched. The CDR3 totals 15 residues. Per the germline V gene, CDR1 is MNHNS and CDR2 is SASEGT. CDR3 region: CASSEGTGAVQPQHF. CDR3 DNA, as far as it was read: TGTGCCAGCAGTGAGGGGACAGGGGCTGTTCAGCCC.